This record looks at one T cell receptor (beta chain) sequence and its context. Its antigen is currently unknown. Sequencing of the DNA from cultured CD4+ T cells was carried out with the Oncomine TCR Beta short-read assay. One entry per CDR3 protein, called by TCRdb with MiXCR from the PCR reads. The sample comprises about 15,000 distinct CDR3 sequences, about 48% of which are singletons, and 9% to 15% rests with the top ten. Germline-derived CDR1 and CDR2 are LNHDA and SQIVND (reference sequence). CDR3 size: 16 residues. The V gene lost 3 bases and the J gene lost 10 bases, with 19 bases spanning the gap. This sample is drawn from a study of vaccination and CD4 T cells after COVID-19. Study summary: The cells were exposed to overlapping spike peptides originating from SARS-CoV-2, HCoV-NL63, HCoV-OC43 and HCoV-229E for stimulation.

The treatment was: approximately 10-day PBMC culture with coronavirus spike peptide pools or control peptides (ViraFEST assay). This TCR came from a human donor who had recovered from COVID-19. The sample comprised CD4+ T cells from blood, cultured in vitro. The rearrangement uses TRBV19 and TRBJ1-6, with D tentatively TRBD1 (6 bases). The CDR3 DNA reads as TGTGCCAGTAGTATGCAGGGGATCGGGACCGCGTCACCCCTCCACTTT. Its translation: CASSMQGIGTASPLHF.